What follows describes a single TCR beta chain. Its antigen is unidentified. CDR1 and CDR2 (germline): ENHRY, SYGVKD. The CDR3 is made up of 15 amino acids. V was shortened by 10 bases and J by 4 bases, with 22 bases between the two germline ends. This sample stems from a study of graft-versus-host responses after intestinal transplantation. The data were produced by immunoSEQ multiplex PCR, yet TCRdb's version contains in-frame clones alone and is incomplete. The sample consists of roughly 100,000 clones, over 75% of them appearing once. V is TRBV10-3 and J is TRBJ2-5, with D possibly being TRBD1 (6 bases). Sequenced material: unstimulated CD4+ T cells sorted from spleen or lymph node cells, taken before intestinal transplant. This clonotype originated in a human donor who received an intestinal transplant. The CDR3 loop is CATAPHRDPGETQYF. For the CDR3, the DNA is TGTGCCACCGCGCCACACAGGGATCCCGGAGAGACCCAGTACTTC.